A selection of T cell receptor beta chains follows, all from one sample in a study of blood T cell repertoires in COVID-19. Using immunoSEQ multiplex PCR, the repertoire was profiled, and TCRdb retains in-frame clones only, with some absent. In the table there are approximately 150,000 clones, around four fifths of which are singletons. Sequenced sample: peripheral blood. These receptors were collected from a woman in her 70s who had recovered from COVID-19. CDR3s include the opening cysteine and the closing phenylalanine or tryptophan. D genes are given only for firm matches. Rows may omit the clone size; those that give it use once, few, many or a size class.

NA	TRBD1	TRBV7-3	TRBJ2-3	CASSLNGQGGITDTQYF	TGTGCCAGCAGCTTAAACGGACAGGGGGGCATCACAGATACGCAGTATTTT
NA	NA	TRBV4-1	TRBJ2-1	CASSQDRAAGGNEQFF	TGCGCCAGCAGCCAAGATAGGGCAGCGGGCGGCAATGAGCAGTTCTTC
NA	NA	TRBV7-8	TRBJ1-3	CASSLAGGNTIYF	TGTGCCAGCAGCTTAGCCGGGGGAAACACCATATATTTT
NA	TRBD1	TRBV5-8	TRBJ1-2	CASSLHRGLGGYTF	TGTGCCAGCAGCTTGCACAGGGGATTGGGGGGCTACACCTTC
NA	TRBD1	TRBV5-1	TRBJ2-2	CASSPTTGVVGELFF	TGCGCCAGCAGCCCTACGACAGGGGTGGTCGGGGAGCTGTTTTTT
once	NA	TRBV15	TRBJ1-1	CATSRTEPMNTEAFF	TGTGCCACCAGCAGGACAGAGCCCATGAACACTGAAGCTTTCTTT
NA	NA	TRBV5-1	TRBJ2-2	CASSLGRNGNTGELFF	TGCGCCAGCAGCTTGGGCCGCAACGGGAACACCGGGGAGCTGTTTTTT
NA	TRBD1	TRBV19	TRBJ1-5	CASSIGVTGDFLSNQPQHF	TGTGCCAGTAGTATTGGGGTGACAGGGGACTTCCTTAGCAATCAGCCCCAGCATTTT
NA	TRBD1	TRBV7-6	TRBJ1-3	CASLLTGGGSGNTIYF	TGTGCCAGCCTCTTAACAGGGGGAGGCTCTGGAAACACCATATATTTT
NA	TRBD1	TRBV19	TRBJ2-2	CASSGRQGFSNTGELFF	TGTGCCAGTAGTGGCAGACAGGGCTTTTCGAACACCGGGGAGCTGTTTTTT
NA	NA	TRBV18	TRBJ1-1	CASSPGGGGTEAFF	TGTGCCAGCTCACCAGGCGGGGGGGGCACTGAAGCTTTCTTT
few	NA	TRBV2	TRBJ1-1	CASIQETNTEAFF	TGTGCCAGTATACAGGAAACAAACACTGAAGCTTTCTTT
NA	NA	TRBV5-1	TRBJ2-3	CASSPGAGAQSDTQYF	TGCGCCAGCAGCCCGGGGGCGGGGGCCCAATCAGATACGCAGTATTTT
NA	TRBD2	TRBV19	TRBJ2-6	CASIGGDSGANVLTF	TGTGCCAGTATCGGGGGGGACTCTGGGGCCAACGTCCTGACTTTC
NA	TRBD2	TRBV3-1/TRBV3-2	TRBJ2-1	CASSPTSGRAGEQFF	TGTGCCAGCAGCCCGACTAGCGGGAGGGCTGGTGAGCAGTTCTTC
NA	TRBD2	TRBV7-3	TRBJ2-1	CASSPGTSGTYEQFF	TGTGCCAGCAGCCCGGGGACTAGCGGGACCTATGAGCAGTTCTTC
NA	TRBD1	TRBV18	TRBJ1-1	CASSPPRGGTGGTEAFF	TGTGCCAGCTCACCACCGCGGGGGGGGACAGGCGGCACTGAAGCTTTCTTT
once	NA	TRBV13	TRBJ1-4	CASSLGAGRPNEKLFF	TGTGCCAGCAGCTTAGGGGCGGGGCGGCCCAATGAAAAACTGTTTTTT
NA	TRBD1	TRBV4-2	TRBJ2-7	CASSRGQASNPEQYF	TGTGCCAGCAGCCGAGGACAGGCCAGCAACCCCGAGCAGTACTTC
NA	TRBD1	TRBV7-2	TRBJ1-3	CASSLWGQGSGNTIYF	TGTGCCAGCAGCCTCTGGGGACAGGGCTCTGGAAACACCATATATTTT
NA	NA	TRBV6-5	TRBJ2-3	CASRAGTSTDTQYF	TGTGCCAGCCGGGCGGGGACGAGCACAGATACGCAGTATTTT
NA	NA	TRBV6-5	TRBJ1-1	CASSPTPYLNTEAFF	TGTGCCAGCAGCCCCACGCCCTACCTGAACACTGAAGCTTTCTTT